A selection of T cell receptor beta chains follows, all from one sample in a study of T-cell reconstitution after alpha-beta-depleted transplantation in children. TCRdb recomputed calls from the PCR reads with MiXCR, one row per CDR3 protein. Of under 150,000 distinct CDR3 sequences in the sample, 8% to 10% were seen once. Sequencing used PBMCs, mostly from graft donor cells, obtained 180 days after TCRalphabeta/CD19-depleted stem cell transplant. All receptors derive from a girl in the first two years of life who had a stem cell transplant for combined immunodeficiency, so the T cells may come from the graft donor. Both conserved end residues are part of each CDR3. Fields, in order: V gene, J gene, D gene, clone size, CDR3 length, CDR3 DNA, CDR3 protein. D genes are given only for firm matches. Part of the rows lack a size; the others show once, few, many or a class for expanded clones.

v_call: TRBV6-5; j_call: TRBJ1-1; d_call: .; clone_size: many; cdr3_length: 16; cdr3_nt: TGTGCCAGCAGTTACTCGATACTGAAGGGTGTCACTGAAGCTTTCTTT; cdr3_aa: CASSYSILKGVTEAFF
v_call: TRBV3-1; j_call: TRBJ2-7; d_call: .; clone_size: .; cdr3_length: 15; cdr3_nt: TGTGCCAGCAGCCAAGATGTGGGGGTCCCCTACGAGCAGTACTTC; cdr3_aa: CASSQDVGVPYEQYF
v_call: TRBV9; j_call: TRBJ2-7; d_call: .; clone_size: few; cdr3_length: 16; cdr3_nt: TGTGCCAGCAGCGTAGACCCCGGGGGATCCACCTACGAGCAGTACTTC; cdr3_aa: CASSVDPGGSTYEQYF
v_call: TRBV4-3; j_call: TRBJ2-7; d_call: TRBD1; clone_size: few; cdr3_length: 13; cdr3_nt: TGCGCCAGCAGCCCGGGACAGAGCAGTGAGCAGTACTTC; cdr3_aa: CASSPGQSSEQYF
v_call: TRBV12-3/TRBV12-4; j_call: TRBJ2-1; d_call: .; clone_size: many; cdr3_length: 13; cdr3_nt: TGTGCCACTAGCGCCAGCTCCTACAATGAGCAGTTCTTC; cdr3_aa: CATSASSYNEQFF
v_call: TRBV29-1; j_call: TRBJ1-3; d_call: .; clone_size: few; cdr3_length: 12; cdr3_nt: TGCAGCGTTGGACCGACTGGAAACACCATATATTTT; cdr3_aa: CSVGPTGNTIYF
v_call: TRBV7-9; j_call: TRBJ2-7; d_call: .; clone_size: .; cdr3_length: 13; cdr3_nt: TGTGCCAGCGGACAAACCGGGACCTACGAGCAGTACTTC; cdr3_aa: CASGQTGTYEQYF
v_call: TRBV18; j_call: TRBJ1-5; d_call: TRBD1; clone_size: .; cdr3_length: 17; cdr3_nt: TGTGCCAGCTCACCGACAGGGCCCGGGTATAGCAATCAGCCCCAGCATTTT; cdr3_aa: CASSPTGPGYSNQPQHF
v_call: TRBV9; j_call: TRBJ2-2; d_call: TRBD1; clone_size: many; cdr3_length: 15; cdr3_nt: TGTGCCAGCAGCGCCCGGGACAGGGGACCCGGGGAGCTGTTTTTT; cdr3_aa: CASSARDRGPGELFF
v_call: TRBV24-1; j_call: TRBJ2-1; d_call: .; clone_size: few; cdr3_length: 11; cdr3_nt: TGTGCCACCAGTGATTGGGATGAGCAGTTCTTC; cdr3_aa: CATSDWDEQFF
v_call: TRBV28; j_call: TRBJ2-5; d_call: .; clone_size: .; cdr3_length: 12; cdr3_nt: TGTGCCAGCAGCCGTGTTACAGAGACCCAGTACTTC; cdr3_aa: CASSRVTETQYF
v_call: TRBV5-1; j_call: TRBJ2-3; d_call: TRBD2; clone_size: .; cdr3_length: 19; cdr3_nt: TGCGCCAGCAGCTTCTCGACTAGCGGGCGGGCCTTCCGAACAGATACGCAGTATTTT; cdr3_aa: CASSFSTSGRAFRTDTQYF
v_call: TRBV9; j_call: TRBJ2-7; d_call: TRBD2; clone_size: .; cdr3_length: 15; cdr3_nt: TGTGCCAGCAGCGGGGGACTAGCGGGAGGCCACGAGCAGTACTTC; cdr3_aa: CASSGGLAGGHEQYF
v_call: TRBV12-3/TRBV12-4; j_call: TRBJ2-7; d_call: .; clone_size: few; cdr3_length: 19; cdr3_nt: TGTGCCAGCAGTTTAGCCCCCTTCACAGTTCCGGGTCTCTCCTACGAGCAGTACTTC; cdr3_aa: CASSLAPFTVPGLSYEQYF
v_call: TRBV7-6; j_call: TRBJ2-3; d_call: TRBD2; clone_size: few; cdr3_length: 16; cdr3_nt: TGTGCCAGCAGCTCTATAGCGGGGGGGCCCACAGATACGCAGTATTTT; cdr3_aa: CASSSIAGGPTDTQYF
v_call: TRBV4-3; j_call: TRBJ2-5; d_call: .; clone_size: few; cdr3_length: 15; cdr3_nt: TGCGCCAGCAGCCAGGGACATTGGTCTAAAGAGACCCAGTACTTC; cdr3_aa: CASSQGHWSKETQYF